The next 31 T cell receptor beta chains were all read from a single sample in a study of blood T cell repertoires in COVID-19. The method was immunoSEQ multiplex PCR; TCRdb's version includes in-frame clones alone and lacks a portion of them. The sample yields roughly 220,000 clones, about 87% seen once. Specimen: PBMCs or T cells enriched from blood (not recorded which). Source of these receptors: a woman in her 30s who had recovered from COVID-19.

The gene calls are TRBV4-3 and TRBJ2-2, with 7 nucleotides matching TRBD1. CDR1 is LGHNA, CDR2 YSLEER, per germline. This CDR3 comprises 15 residues. The trim removed 0 bases at V and 4 bases at J, leaving 2 bases unmatched. The CDR3 reads CASSQDQGVTGELFF. Here the CDR3 DNA reads TGCGCCAGCAGCCAAGATCAGGGGGTCACCGGGGAGCTGTTTTTT.

This clone has a single count. The rearrangement links TRBV7-3 to TRBJ2-1, with a tentative D call TRBD2 (6 bases). With 4 bases removed from V and 1 base from J, the gap between germline ends came to 11 bases. This CDR3 spans 15 amino acids. Germline CDR1 SGHTA, CDR2 FQGTGA. The CDR3 loop is CASSSTGLSYNEQFF. The CDR3, as DNA: TGTGCCAGCAGCTCTACGGGACTTTCCTACAATGAGCAGTTCTTC.

CDR3 protein: CASSLVGGNTIYF. The CDR3 DNA reads TGTGCCAGCAGCTTGGTCGGTGGAAACACCATATATTTT. V usage is TRBV5-4 and J usage is TRBJ1-3; D remains ambiguous. Germline-derived CDR1 and CDR2 are SGHNT and YYREEE (reference sequence). This CDR3 region has 13 residues. V lost 0 bases and J 3 bases, leaving 4 bases between the germline ends. Full variable domain (remainder filled in from reference TRBV5-4 and TRBJ1-3): ETGVTQSPTHLIKTRGQQVTLRCSSQSGHNTVSWYQQALGQGPQFIFQYYREEENGRGNFPPRFSGLQFPNYSSELNVNALELDDSALYLCASSLVGGNTIYFGEGSWLTVV.

V gene TRBV10-3 combines with J gene TRBJ1-4; D perhaps matches TRBD1 (6 bases). CDR1 is ENHRY, CDR2 SYGVKD, per germline. The CDR3 runs 16 residues. V was cut by 4 bases and J by 1 base, with 13 bases left in between. The CDR3 is CAISVGGGGTNEKLFF. The CDR3 DNA reads TGTGCCATCAGTGTTGGGGGCGGCGGAACTAATGAAAAACTGTTTTTT.

The chain couples TRBV7-6 to TRBJ2-1; 8 bases match TRBD2. With 5 bases clipped from V and 6 bases from J, the junction kept 12 bases outside the gene matches. This CDR3 contains 16 residues. In germline, CDR1 is SGHVS, CDR2 FNYEAQ. CDR3 sequence (DNA): TGTGCCAGCAGCCCTACCGCGGGGGGCCCCGGCAATGAGCAGTTCTTC. It is translated as CASSPTAGGPGNEQFF.

This chain links TRBV19 with TRBJ1-1; D is possibly TRBD1 (6 bases). The V and J ends lost 4 bases and 5 bases respectively, with 14 bases between them. This CDR3 has 14 residues. Per germline, CDR1 LNHDA and CDR2 SQIVND (reference sequence). The CDR3 loop reads CASSTRGGSTEAFF. The CDR3 bases are TGTGCCAGTAGTACAAGAGGGGGATCGACTGAAGCTTTCTTT.

The chain recombines TRBV7-9 with TRBJ1-2; 9 bases are shared with TRBD1. CDR3 length equals 14 residues. Germline V lookup: CDR1 SEHNR, CDR2 FQNEAQ (reference sequence). Trimming cost V 4 bases and J 3 bases; bases outside gene matches: 3. CDR3: CASSSGTGHYGYTF. The DNA for the CDR3 is TGTGCCAGCAGCTCCGGGACAGGGCACTATGGCTACACCTTC.

The V gene is TRBV19, the J gene TRBJ2-7; 9 nucleotides line up with TRBD2. The CDR3 is 15 amino acids. The V gene end was trimmed by 5 bases and the J gene end by 4 bases; junction bases not matched to a gene: 9. The germline V gene encodes CDR1 LNHDA and CDR2 SQIVND (reference sequence). CDR3 nucleotides: TGTGCCAGTAGTCCCCAACCTAGCGGGGAATACGAGCAGTACTTC. Amino acid sequence: CASSPQPSGEYEQYF. The variable domain in full, with the rest retrieved from reference TRBV19 and TRBJ2-7, is DGGITQSPKYLFRKEGQNVTLSCEQNLNHDAMYWYRQDPGQGLRLIYYSQIVNDFQKGDIAEGYSVSREKKESFPLTVTSAQKNPTAFYLCASSPQPSGEYEQYFGPGTRLTVT.

The chain links TRBV6-2 or TRBV6-3 to TRBJ2-1; TRBD2 matches 14 bases. The ends lost 2 bases at V and 14 bases at J; junction bases unmatched: 11. CDR3 length: 16 amino acids. CDR1 is MNHEY and CDR2 is SVGEGT in the germline V gene. CDR3 nucleotide sequence: TGTGCCAGCAGTTACCGAAGACTAGCGGGGGGGCCAACGAAGTTCTTC. Its protein is CASSYRRLAGGPTKFF.

The rearrangement joins TRBV7-3 to TRBJ2-2, with 10 bases fitting TRBD2. The germline V gene encodes CDR1 SGHTA and CDR2 FQGTGA. The CDR3 contains 17 residues. Trimming cost V 5 bases and J 4 bases; bases outside gene matches: 10. CDR3 sequence: CASSPTRAGGLTGELFF. CDR3 DNA sequence: TGTGCCAGCAGCCCGACGCGAGCGGGGGGGCTCACCGGGGAGCTGTTTTTT.

The table lists this clone with a few counts. Other DNA sequences from this sample encode an identical CDR3 as well. This chain joins TRBV6-5 and TRBJ2-5; TRBD1 agrees at 8 bases. The CDR3 is 13 residues long. CDR1 is MNHEY and CDR2 is SVGAGI in the germline V gene. V gave up 5 bases and J gave up 2 bases; unmatched junction bases: 1. CDR3 sequence (DNA): TGTGCCAGCAGTCGACAGGGGCAAGAGACCCAGTACTTC. This sequence encodes CASSRQGQETQYF.

V and J are TRBV9 and TRBJ2-2, with TRBD2 identical over 7 bases. Germline V gene data show CDR1 as SGDLS and CDR2 as YYNGEE. The CDR3 runs 17 residues. V lost 0 bases to trimming and J lost 4 bases; unmatched junction nucleotides: 9. CDR3 amino acids: CASSVEGFGGGTGELFF. The CDR3 DNA sequence: TGTGCCAGCAGCGTAGAAGGATTCGGCGGGGGCACCGGGGAGCTGTTTTTT.

The chain joins TRBV4-3 to TRBJ1-2; 8 nucleotides align to TRBD1. The germline V gene encodes CDR1 LGHNA and CDR2 YSLEER. There are 15 residues in the CDR3. J was trimmed by 8 bases and V by 1 base; bases with no gene match: 9. DNA of the CDR3: TGCGCCAGCAGCCAAGGATCAGGGGGCTTTCTGGGCTACACCTTC. This sequence encodes CASSQGSGGFLGYTF.

The chain combines TRBV5-6 with TRBJ1-5, with D unresolved. Trimming removed 1 base at V and 7 bases at J, with 12 bases between. There are 14 residues in the CDR3. Germline lookup yields CDR1 SGHDT and CDR2 YYEEEE. Written as DNA, the CDR3 is TGTGCCAGCAGCTTGACCTTAAGTAGCCAGCCCCAGCATTTT. Translating it yields CASSLTLSSQPQHF.

V usage is TRBV18 and J usage is TRBJ2-1, with 11 positions matching TRBD2. The V gene end was trimmed by 2 bases and the J gene end by 5 bases; junction bases not matched to a gene: 5. CDR3 length: 16 residues. CDR1 is KGHSH and CDR2 is LQKENI in the germline V gene. CDR3 nucleotides: TGTGCCAGCTCACCAGGGATAGCGGGGGGGAACAATGAGCAGTTCTTC. This sequence encodes CASSPGIAGGNNEQFF.

The V and J genes are TRBV7-3 and TRBJ1-1; maybe TRBD1 (5 bases). Trimming stripped 2 bases from V and 4 bases from J, with 14 bases between. The CDR3 is made up of 15 amino acids. The germline CDR1 and CDR2 sequences are SGHTA and FQGTGA. The CDR3 reads CASSLSQVGGTEAFF. The CDR3 DNA sequence: TGTGCCAGCAGCTTATCCCAGGTGGGGGGCACTGAAGCTTTCTTT.

This clone was seen just once. The V and J genes are TRBV10-3 and TRBJ2-5; D may be TRBD2 (5 bases). Germline CDR1 ENHRY, CDR2 SYGVKD. The V gene lost 8 bases and the J gene lost 5 bases, with 15 bases spanning the gap. The CDR3 covers 13 residues. For the CDR3, the DNA is TGTGCCATCCGGGTGGCGGGTTCGGAGACCCAGTACTTC. Protein sequence: CAIRVAGSETQYF.

The chain uses TRBV5-5 and TRBJ1-1; D is unclear. V was clipped by 2 bases and J by 3 bases, with 8 bases between them. Germline CDR1 reads SGHKS; CDR2 reads YYEKEE (reference sequence). The CDR3 extends over 13 amino acids. CDR3 coding DNA: TGTGCCAGCAGCTTTGAGGGTTACACTGAAGCTTTCTTT. Translated: CASSFEGYTEAFF.

V is TRBV29-1 and J is TRBJ1-2; TRBD1 aligns across 7 bases. Trimming at V came to 7 bases and at J to 5 bases, leaving 4 bases not matched to a gene. CDR1 is SQVTM and CDR2 is ANQGSEA in the germline V gene. The CDR3 covers 11 residues. The CDR3 DNA is TGCAGCGCTACGACAGGGTATGGCTACACCTTC. Protein: CSATTGYGYTF.

This chain connects TRBV5-5 to TRBJ2-6, with TRBD1 identical over 10 bases. This CDR3 region has 18 residues. Germline V gene lookup returns CDR1 SGHKS and CDR2 YYEKEE (reference sequence). V was pared by 5 bases and J by 0 bases, with 8 bases of the junction left unmatched. The CDR3 DNA follows: TGTGCCAGCAGGAACCTCGGGACAGGGGACTCTGGGGCCAACGTCCTGACTTTC. Encoded protein: CASRNLGTGDSGANVLTF.

Concerning this clone: A junction end diverges from the germline sequence, so it may reflect a read error. The V gene is TRBV7-7, the J gene TRBJ2-5, with TRBD2 identical over 9 bases. Per germline, CDR1 SSHAT and CDR2 FNYEAQ (reference sequence). This CDR3 spans 15 amino acids. The CDR3 loop is CASSRTSADQETQYF. The DNA of the CDR3 is TGTGCTAGCAGCCGGACTAGCGCTGACCAAGAGACCCAGTACTTC.

V and J are TRBV6-2 or TRBV6-3 and TRBJ1-5; 7 positions agree with TRBD1. The trim removed 2 bases at V and 1 base at J, leaving 8 bases unmatched. The CDR3 runs 17 residues. Germline assignment: CDR1 MNHEY and CDR2 SVGEGT. The CDR3: CASSYIYRGGSNQPQHF. As DNA, the CDR3 is TGTGCCAGCAGTTACATATACAGGGGTGGGAGCAATCAGCCCCAGCATTTT.

This clone was seen more than once but under ten times. The rearrangement uses TRBV3-1 (or the pseudogene TRBV3-2) and TRBJ2-2; TRBD2 might be the D (5 bases). V shed 3 bases and J shed 7 bases, with 9 bases lying between them. The length of the CDR3 is 13 residues. Germline values: CDR1 LGHDT, CDR2 YNNKEL (reference sequence). CDR3 sequence reads: CASSQRRGGELFF. Here the CDR3 DNA reads TGTGCCAGCAGCCAGCGCCGGGGCGGGGAGCTGTTTTTT.

This rearrangement joins TRBV18 to TRBJ2-2, with D maybe TRBD2 (5 bases). Trimming pared 2 bases from V and 4 bases from J, leaving 14 bases between. The germline gives CDR1 KGHSH, CDR2 LQKENI. The CDR3 sequence is 16 residues long. CDR3 DNA: TGTGCCAGCTCACCAACAATCACGAGGGCCACCGGGGAGCTGTTTTTT. This gives the protein CASSPTITRATGELFF.

The chain recombines TRBV7-8 with TRBJ2-1; 9 bases line up with TRBD2. The germline gives CDR1 SGHVS, CDR2 FQNEAQ. CDR3 length: 16 residues. Trimming took 4 bases from V and 0 from J; bases not matched to a gene: 4. CDR3 DNA sequence: TGTGCCAGCAGCTCTAGCGGGATCAGCTCCTACAATGAGCAGTTCTTC. It codes for CASSSSGISSYNEQFF.

This sequence joins TRBV6-5 and TRBJ1-3; D remains ambiguous. The CDR3 runs to 14 residues. V was clipped by 8 bases and J by 0 bases, with 11 bases between them. Germline-derived CDR1 and CDR2 are MNHEY and SVGAGI. CDR3: CASGRSNSGNTIYF. As DNA, the CDR3 is TGTGCCAGCGGGCGAAGTAACTCTGGAAACACCATATATTTT.

Here the CDR3 reads CASSLGSTGELFF. CDR3 coding DNA: TGTGCCAGCAGCTTAGGCAGCACCGGGGAGCTGTTTTTT. The chain joins TRBV7-3 to TRBJ2-2; D unresolved. In germline, CDR1 is SGHTA, CDR2 FQGTGA. The CDR3 consists of 13 residues. The ends were cut back, 2 bases at V and 4 bases at J, with 5 bases in the middle.

The J gene is TRBJ1-5, the V gene TRBV5-6, with D possibly matching TRBD1 (5 bases). Trimming removed 0 bases from V and 11 bases from J, with 21 bases in between. The germline gives CDR1 SGHDT, CDR2 YYEEEE. The CDR3 consists of 16 residues. The CDR3 region is CASSLARGPSSLSQHF. For the CDR3, the DNA is TGTGCCAGCAGCTTGGCAAGGGGCCCTTCCTCATTGTCCCAGCATTTT.

This chain connects TRBV6-4 to TRBJ2-3; 9 bases map to TRBD2. CDR3 size: 16 residues. Per the germline V gene, CDR1 is MRHNA and CDR2 is SNTAGT. V trimming: 3 bases; J trimming: 0 bases; junction bases outside the gene matches: 4. The chain's CDR3 is CASSEGSGGSTDTQYF. CDR3 in DNA: TGTGCCAGCAGTGAGGGTAGCGGGGGCAGCACAGATACGCAGTATTTT.

The table lists this clone with a few counts. The rearrangement links TRBV27 to TRBJ2-3; maybe TRBD2 (5 bases). The CDR3 totals 14 residues. Trimming pared 6 bases from V and 3 bases from J, leaving 13 bases between. CDR1 and CDR2 (germline): MNHEY, SMNVEV (reference sequence). CDR3 coding DNA: TGTGCCAGCAGCGGAGGAGTCGGGACAGATACGCAGTATTTT. This sequence encodes CASSGGVGTDTQYF.

The chain links TRBV4-3 to TRBJ1-1; D gene uncertain. Per germline, CDR1 LGHNA and CDR2 YSLEER. V lost 0 bases and J lost 3, with 11 bases in between. This CDR3 is built from 15 residues. The DNA for the CDR3 is TGCGCCAGCAGCCAAGATAGTCCCGAGGACACTGAAGCTTTCTTT. This gives the protein CASSQDSPEDTEAFF.